The 19 T cell receptor beta chains in this list originate from one sample, sequenced in a study of PD-1 blockade in classical Hodgkin lymphoma. Assay: immunoSEQ multiplex PCR; the TCRdb copy retains only in-frame clones and omits some. The table shows roughly 96,000 clones, with 89% occurring only once. Brentuximab vedotin exposure varied, and every patient relapsed after autologous stem cell transplantation. The specimen comprised peripheral blood mononuclear cells (PBMCs), sampled before the second cycle of nivolumab. All receptors come from a human donor with classical Hodgkin lymphoma.

The rearrangement joins TRBV28 to TRBJ1-5, with TRBD1 matching 9 bases. The CDR3 loop spans 16 amino acids. CDR1 is MDHEN and CDR2 is SYDVKM in the germline V gene. With V trimmed by 2 bases and J by 5 bases, 7 bases remained unmatched. For the CDR3, the DNA is TGTGCCAGCAGTTTAGCCTTGGGACAGGGAGATCAGCCCCAGCATTTT. Translated: CASSLALGQGDQPQHF.

This clone was observed a single time. The V gene is TRBV21-1, the J gene TRBJ2-7. TRBV21-1 is a pseudogene locus. CDR3 length: 16 amino acids. The CDR3 here is CASSTRGGCLSYEQYF. CDR3 sequence (DNA): TGTGCCAGCAGCACGCGAGGGGGGTGCCTTTCCTACGAGCAGTACTTC.

The chain recombines TRBV7-6 with TRBJ2-7; D might be TRBD1 (6 bases). CDR3 size: 11 residues. Germline CDR1 and CDR2: SGHVS and FNYEAQ. Trimming shortened V by 8 bases and J by 7 bases, and 12 bases separated the two germline ends. CDR3 residues: CASAQGEEQYF. The CDR3 DNA reads TGTGCCAGCGCACAGGGCGAAGAGCAGTACTTC.

V is TRBV7-8 and J is TRBJ2-7; 11 nucleotides agree with TRBD2. The CDR3 contains 15 residues. V lost 7 bases to trimming and J lost 2 bases; unmatched junction nucleotides: 7. CDR1 is SGHVS and CDR2 is FQNEAQ in the germline V gene. The CDR3 here is CASTWASGRTYEQYF. For the CDR3, the DNA is TGTGCCAGCACATGGGCTAGCGGGAGGACCTACGAGCAGTACTTC.

The V gene is TRBV18, the J gene TRBJ1-1; D unresolved. Germline V gene lookup returns CDR1 KGHSH and CDR2 LQKENI. V was trimmed by 5 bases and J by 0 bases, leaving 7 bases between them. This CDR3 is built from 13 residues. The CDR3: CASSDGMNTEAFF. The CDR3, as DNA: TGTGCCAGCTCAGACGGGATGAACACTGAAGCTTTCTTT.

This clone was seen just once. The chain uses TRBV6-5 and TRBJ2-7, with TRBD2 matching over 7 bases. The CDR3 extends over 12 amino acids. Unmatched junction bases numbered 3, after V lost 6 bases and J lost 4 bases. The germline gives CDR1 MNHEY, CDR2 SVGAGI. CDR3: CASRAGEYEQYF. CDR3 nucleotides: TGTGCCAGCAGGGCGGGGGAGTACGAGCAGTACTTC.

This chain connects TRBV30 to TRBJ2-1; D gene unclear. V was clipped by 7 bases and J by 4 bases, with 17 bases between them. Germline CDR1 is GTSNPN and CDR2 is SVGIG (reference sequence). The CDR3 spans 14 residues. The CDR3 is CALKVERRYNEQFF. The CDR3 region has the DNA TGTGCCTTGAAGGTCGAGCGCCGTTACAATGAGCAGTTCTTC.

CDR3 sequence reads: CASSYSGLAAKETQYF. The CDR3 DNA follows: TGTGCCAGCAGTTACTCGGGACTAGCGGCCAAGGAGACCCAGTACTTC. J is TRBJ2-5 and V is TRBV6-5; 11 nucleotides line up with TRBD2. With 0 bases clipped from V and 5 bases from J, the junction kept 5 bases outside the gene matches. CDR3 length equals 16 residues. Germline-derived CDR1 and CDR2 are MNHEY and SVGAGI.

J is TRBJ1-5 and V is TRBV28, with D perhaps TRBD1 (5 bases). Germline V gene lookup returns CDR1 MDHEN and CDR2 SYDVKM. The CDR3 totals 14 residues. V was pared by 6 bases and J by 5 bases, with 14 bases between. This CDR3 is CASRKPRVDQPQHF. Here the CDR3 DNA reads TGTGCCAGCAGAAAACCCAGGGTGGATCAGCCCCAGCATTTT.

The table lists this clone with a count of one. The chain recombines TRBV2 with TRBJ2-3; D is possibly TRBD2 (5 bases). The CDR3 loop spans 14 amino acids. Germline V gene sequence: CDR1 SNHLY, CDR2 FYNNEI. The V end was cut by 8 bases, the J end by 0 bases, with 12 bases between. The CDR3 nucleotides read TGTGCCAGCCTAGCCGCATTTAGCACAGATACGCAGTATTTT. Translated: CASLAAFSTDTQYF.

This clone has more than one count but fewer than ten. The V and J genes are TRBV5-1 and TRBJ1-4; 10 nucleotides align to TRBD1. Germline V CDR1 and CDR2: SGHRS, YFSETQ. The ends lost 4 bases at V and 8 bases at J; junction bases unmatched: 5. This CDR3 is built from 14 residues. Here the CDR3 DNA reads TGCGCCAGCAGCCCGACAGGGGGCAGGGAAAAACTGTTTTTT. It encodes CASSPTGGREKLFF.

The chain recombines TRBV7-8 with TRBJ2-2; D possibly uses TRBD1 or TRBD2 (5 bases each). There are 19 residues in the CDR3. V was clipped by 1 base and J by 0 bases, with 18 bases between them. Germline V gene data show CDR1 as SGHVS and CDR2 as FQNEAQ. Written as DNA, the CDR3 is TGTGCCAGCAGCTTAGACTATCGTATTGGGACGGCGAACACCGGGGAGCTGTTTTTT. This codes for CASSLDYRIGTANTGELFF.

The rearrangement uses TRBV6-1 and TRBJ2-7; D is uncertain. V lost 3 bases, J lost 3 bases, and 6 bases lay in between. The CDR3 contains 12 residues. The germline V gene encodes CDR1 MNHNS and CDR2 SASEGT. The CDR3 DNA follows: TGTGCCAGCAGTGATACCGGCTACGAGCAGTACTTC. It is translated as CASSDTGYEQYF.

The V gene is TRBV5-1, the J gene TRBJ1-2; TRBD1 matches at 9 bases. The CDR3 is made up of 14 amino acids. From germline, CDR1 is SGHRS and CDR2 YFSETQ. Trimming at V came to 4 bases and at J to 4 bases, leaving 5 bases not matched to a gene. The CDR3 DNA is TGCGCCAGCAGCGCAACGGGACAGGGCTATGGCTACACCTTC. Encoded protein: CASSATGQGYGYTF.

V is TRBV7-2 and J is TRBJ1-2; no clear D gene. V was cut by 5 bases and J by 4 bases, with 11 bases left in between. Germline lookup yields CDR1 SGHTA and CDR2 FQGNSA. CDR3 length: 13 amino acids. In DNA, the CDR3 is TGTGCCAGCAGCAAAACCGTAACCTATGGCTACACCTTC. Residues: CASSKTVTYGYTF.

The genes are TRBV15 and TRBJ2-5; a weak D match, TRBD2 (6 bases). The V end lost 0 bases, the J end lost 6 bases, and 8 bases lay between the germline ends. The CDR3 is 13 amino acids. Germline CDR1 reads LNHNV; CDR2 reads YYDKDF (reference sequence). The CDR3 region has the DNA TGTGCCACCAGCAGAGAGCGGGATAAGACCCAGTACTTC. Translated: CATSRERDKTQYF.

The chain has TRBV2 and TRBJ2-5; unclear D gene. Germline values: CDR1 SNHLY, CDR2 FYNNEI. V was pared by 2 bases and J by 5 bases, with 6 bases between. The CDR3 is made up of 12 amino acids. CDR3 bases: TGTGCCAGCAGTGAATTATGGGAGACCCAGTACTTC. This sequence encodes CASSELWETQYF. Combining the CDR3 with reference TRBV2 and TRBJ2-5 gives the whole variable domain EPEVTQTPSHQVTQMGQEVILRCVPISNHLYFYWYRQILGQKVEFLVSFYNNEISEKSEIFDDQFSVERPDGSNFTLKIRSTKLEDSAMYFCASSELWETQYFGPGTRLLVL.

V usage is TRBV5-1 and J usage is TRBJ2-7; D is undetermined. This CDR3 region has 13 residues. CDR1 is SGHRS, CDR2 YFSETQ, per germline. Deletions cut 7 bases from V and 5 bases from J, with 16 bases between. CDR3 region: CASSKVGSDEQYF. The CDR3 region has the DNA TGCGCCAGCTCTAAGGTCGGGTCCGACGAGCAGTACTTC.

Only a few counts were recorded for this clone. The chain uses TRBV13 and TRBJ1-1; D remains unclear. The V gene's germline CDR1 is PRHDT and CDR2 FYEKMQ (reference sequence). CDR3 length: 11 amino acids. V gave up 9 bases and J gave up 8 bases, with 13 bases separating them. DNA for the CDR3: TGTGCCAGTTCGGGGTATGGCGAAGCTTTCTTT. Translating it yields CASSGYGEAFF.